This passage covers 3 T cell receptor beta chains from one sample sequenced in a study of a mutant IDH1 vaccine in newly diagnosed glioma. Documented time point: week 47, end of study. Every vaccination contained 300 ug of the mutant IDH1 20-mer peptide and was paired with topical imiquimod. Their specific antigens are unknown. The method was immunoSEQ multiplex PCR; TCRdb's version includes in-frame clones alone and lacks a portion of them. The table shows tens of thousands of clones, with approximately 75% occurring only once. The sequences come from PBMCs, collected from a glioma patient whose treatment included an IDH1 peptide vaccine. The receptors originated from a man aged 35-49 years with glioma.

The J gene is TRBJ2-1, the V gene TRBV7-9; D call uncertain. CDR1 SEHNR and CDR2 FQNEAQ come from the germline V gene (reference sequence). With 1 base removed from V and 7 bases from J, the gap between germline ends came to 11 bases. CDR3 length: 14 residues. CDR3 nucleotide sequence: TGTGCCAGCAGCTTAGATGCTCGTCCGAATGAGCAGTTCTTC. Encoded protein: CASSLDARPNEQFF.

V and J are TRBV25-1 and TRBJ2-3; D is uncertain. The CDR3 is 15 amino acids. Germline V lookup: CDR1 MGHDK, CDR2 SYGVNS. Trimming pared 6 bases from V and 4 bases from J, leaving 17 bases between. Written as DNA, the CDR3 is TGTGCCAGCAGGGAACAATCCCCTACGGCAGATACGCAGTATTTT. The encoded protein is CASREQSPTADTQYF. The full variable domain, with the rest looked up from reference TRBV25-1 and TRBJ2-3, is EADIYQTPRYLVIGTGKKITLECSQTMGHDKMYWYQQDPGMELHLIHYSYGVNSTEKGDLSSESTVSRIRTEHFPLTLESARPSHTSQYLCASREQSPTADTQYFGPGTRLTVL.

The chain couples TRBV9 to TRBJ1-1; 7 bases line up with TRBD1. The V and J ends lost 3 bases and 8 bases, in that order; junction bases with no gene match: 7. Germline CDR1 and CDR2: SGDLS and YYNGEE. This CDR3 comprises 13 residues. The DNA of the CDR3 is TGTGCCAGCAGCGCCCGGACAGGACTAGAAGCTTTCTTT. Translating gives CASSARTGLEAFF.